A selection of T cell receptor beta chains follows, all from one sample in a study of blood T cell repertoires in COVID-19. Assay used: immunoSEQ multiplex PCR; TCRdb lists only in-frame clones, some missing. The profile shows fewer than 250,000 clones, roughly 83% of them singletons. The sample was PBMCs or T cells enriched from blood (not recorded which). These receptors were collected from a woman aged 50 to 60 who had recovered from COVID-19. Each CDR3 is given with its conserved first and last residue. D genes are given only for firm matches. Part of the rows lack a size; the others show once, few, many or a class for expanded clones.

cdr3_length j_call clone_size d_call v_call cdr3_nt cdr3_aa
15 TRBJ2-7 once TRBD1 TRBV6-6 TGTGCCAGCAGTTACCCCGACAGGGGGCTATGGGAGCAGTACTTC CASSYPDRGLWEQYF
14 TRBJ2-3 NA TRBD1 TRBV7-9 TGTGCCAGCAGCAATCAAACAGGGGGAGATACGCAGTATTTT CASSNQTGGDTQYF
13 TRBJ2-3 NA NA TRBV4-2 TGTGCCAGCAGCCAAGACAACACAGATACGCAGTATTTT CASSQDNTDTQYF
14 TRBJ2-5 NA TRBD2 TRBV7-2 TGTGCCAGCAGCCGTAGCGGGGAGGGTGAGACCCAGTACTTC CASSRSGEGETQYF
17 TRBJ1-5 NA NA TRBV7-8 TGTGCCAGCAGCTTATTCGTCGCCAGGGGAGGCAATCAGCCCCAGCATTTT CASSLFVARGGNQPQHF
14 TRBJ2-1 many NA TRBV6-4 TGTGCCAGCAGTGACTCGGGAGGGGGCAATGAGCAGTTCTTC CASSDSGGGNEQFF
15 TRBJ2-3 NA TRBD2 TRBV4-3 TGCGCCAGCAGCCAAGTGCTAGCGGGGGGAGATACGCAGTATTTT CASSQVLAGGDTQYF
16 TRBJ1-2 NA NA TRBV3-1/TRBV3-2 TGTGCCAGCAGCCAAGATGGGTGGGGCATTAACTATGGCTACACCTTC CASSQDGWGINYGYTF
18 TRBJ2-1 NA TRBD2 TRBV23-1 TGCGCCAGCAGTCAATCGATAACAGCGGGGGGCCGATTTTGTGTGCAGTTCTTC CASSQSITAGGRFCVQFF
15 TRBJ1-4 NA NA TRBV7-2 TGTGCCAGCAGCTTGAAGGCTAGCACTAATGAAAAACTGTTTTTT CASSLKASTNEKLFF
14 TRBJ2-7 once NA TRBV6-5 TGTGCCAGCAGTCTCCGGGACATAGTCTACGAGCAGTACTTC CASSLRDIVYEQYF
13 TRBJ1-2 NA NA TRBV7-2 TGTGCCAGCAGCTCATCGACAGAGAGTGGCTACACCTTC CASSSSTESGYTF
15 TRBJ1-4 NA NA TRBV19 TGTGCCAGTAGTATAAGTCAGGGGATGGGTGAAAAACTGTTTTTT CASSISQGMGEKLFF
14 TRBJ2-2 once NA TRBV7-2 TGTGCCAGCAGTTCCCCTTGGGCTCCCGGGGAGCTGTTTTTT CASSSPWAPGELFF
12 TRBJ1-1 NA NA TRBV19 TGTGCCAGTTCAATACAGGGCACTGAAGCTTTCTTT CASSIQGTEAFF
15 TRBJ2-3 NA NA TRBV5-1 TGCGCCAGCAGCTTGGTGGACAGTAGCACAGATACGCAGTATTTT CASSLVDSSTDTQYF
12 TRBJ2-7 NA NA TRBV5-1 TGCGCCAGCAGCTTGGGTACTTACGAGCAGTACTTC CASSLGTYEQYF
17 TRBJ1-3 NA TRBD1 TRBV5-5 TGTGCCAGCAGCCTCCCAACAGGGGGCTCTTCTGGAAACACCATATATTTT CASSLPTGGSSGNTIYF
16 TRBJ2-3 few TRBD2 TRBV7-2 TGTGCCAGCAGCTTAGGTCTAGCGGTCAACACAGATACGCAGTATTTT CASSLGLAVNTDTQYF
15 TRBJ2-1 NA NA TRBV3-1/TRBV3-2 TGTGCCAGCAGCCAAGACAGTGGGCGCTACAATGAGCAGTTCTTC CASSQDSGRYNEQFF
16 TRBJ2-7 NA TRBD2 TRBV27 TGTGCCAACACCACCGGGACTAGCCCAGTAAGCTACGAGCAGTACTTC CANTTGTSPVSYEQYF
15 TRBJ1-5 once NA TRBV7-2 TGTGCCAGCAGCTTTAGAGGCGGATACAATCAGCCCCAGCATTTT CASSFRGGYNQPQHF
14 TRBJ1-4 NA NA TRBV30 TGTGCCTGGAGCCAGACAGGCTCTAATGAAAAACTGTTTTTT CAWSQTGSNEKLFF
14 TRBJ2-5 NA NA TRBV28 TGTGCCAGCAGTTTATTAAGGAGCTTGGAGACCCAGTACTTC CASSLLRSLETQYF
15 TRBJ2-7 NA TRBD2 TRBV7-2 TGTGCCAGCAGCTTACGCCCTAGCGGGAGGGCCGAGCAGTACTTC CASSLRPSGRAEQYF
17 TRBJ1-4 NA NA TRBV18 TGTGCCAGCTCCCCCCTATCCCCAGGGGCCCCGAATGAAAAACTGTTTTTT CASSPLSPGAPNEKLFF
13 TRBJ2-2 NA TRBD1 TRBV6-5 TGTGCCAGCGGGACAGGGCGCGCCGGGGAGCTGTTTTTT CASGTGRAGELFF
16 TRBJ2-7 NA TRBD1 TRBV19 TGTGCCAGTAGTATGACGAACAGGGGGTCATCCTACGAGCAGTACTTC CASSMTNRGSSYEQYF
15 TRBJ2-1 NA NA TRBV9 TGTGCCAGCAGCCCCCGGGAACTCCCAAACAATGAGCAGTTCTTC CASSPRELPNNEQFF
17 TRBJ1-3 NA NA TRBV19 TGTGCCAGTAGTCCGCCCCGGGTGGGGGGGATTGGAAACACCATATGTTTT CASSPPRVGGIGNTICF
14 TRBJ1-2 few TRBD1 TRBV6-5 TGTGCCAGCAGACCTGACAGGGCAGCCTATGGCTACACCTTC CASRPDRAAYGYTF
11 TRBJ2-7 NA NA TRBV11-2 TGTGCCAGCAGCTTAGGACTAAATTCGTACTTC CASSLGLNSYF
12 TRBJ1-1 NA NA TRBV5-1 TGCGCCAGCAGATTTGACACCACTGAAGCTTTCTTT CASRFDTTEAFF
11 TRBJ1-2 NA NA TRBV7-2 TGTGCCAGCAGGAGCAACTATGGCTACACCTTC CASRSNYGYTF
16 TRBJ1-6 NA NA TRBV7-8 TGTGCCAGCAGCTCCGTTATTCCCAGTTATAATTCACCCCTCCACTTT CASSSVIPSYNSPLHF
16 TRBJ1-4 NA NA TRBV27 TGTGCCAGCCGCTCGCAGGGGAGGGTAACTAATGAAAAACTGTTTTTT CASRSQGRVTNEKLFF
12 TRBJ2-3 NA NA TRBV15 TGTGCCACCAGCAAGCGGGCTGATACGCAGTATTTT CATSKRADTQYF
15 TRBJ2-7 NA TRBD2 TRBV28 TGTGCCAGCAGTTTAGGGACTAGCGGGAGTTACGAGCAGTACTTC CASSLGTSGSYEQYF
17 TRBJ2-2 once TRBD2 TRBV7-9 TGTGCCAGCAGCAGATCGGGACTAGCGGGAGGCCCCGGGGAGCTGTTTTTT CASSRSGLAGGPGELFF
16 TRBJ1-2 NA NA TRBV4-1 TGCGCCAGCAGCCAACCCAGCAGGGCCCCGGTATCTGGCTACACCTTC CASSQPSRAPVSGYTF
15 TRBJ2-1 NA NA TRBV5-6 TGTGCCAGCAGCTTGTTTACAGGGTTTTATAATGAGCAGTTCTTC CASSLFTGFYNEQFF
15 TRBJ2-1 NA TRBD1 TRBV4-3 TGCGCCAGCAGCCAAGGGACAGGGGTAGGCAATGAGCAGTTCTTC CASSQGTGVGNEQFF
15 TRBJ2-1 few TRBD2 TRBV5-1 TGCGCCAGCAGCGTCGGGACTAGCGCCTACAATGAGCAGTTCTTC CASSVGTSAYNEQFF
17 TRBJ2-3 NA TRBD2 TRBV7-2 TGTGCCAGCAGCCGTTTAGGGGGGCGGGAGGCCGCAGATACGCAGTATTTT CASSRLGGREAADTQYF
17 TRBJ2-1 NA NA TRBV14 TGTGCCAGCAGCCGGAAACCGAGGGGAGGACCCTACAATGAGCAGTTCTTC CASSRKPRGGPYNEQFF
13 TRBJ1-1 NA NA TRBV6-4 TGTGCCAGCAGTGACTCGGGGGGGACTGAAGCTTTCTTT CASSDSGGTEAFF
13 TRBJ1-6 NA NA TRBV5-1 TGCGCCAGCAGCTTGTGGGGGGGGGAACCCCTCCACTTT CASSLWGGEPLHF
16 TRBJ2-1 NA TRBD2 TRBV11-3 TGTGCCAGCAGCCGCCGGACTAGCGGCGACTACAATGAGCAGTTCTTC CASSRRTSGDYNEQFF
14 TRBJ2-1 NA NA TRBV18 TGTGCCAGCTCACCAGTGACTAGTTATGGTGAGCAGTTCTTC CASSPVTSYGEQFF
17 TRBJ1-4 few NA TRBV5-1 TGCGCCAGCAGCTTGGCCTCCGGGACACCCGAAAGGGAAAAACTGTTTTTT CASSLASGTPEREKLFF
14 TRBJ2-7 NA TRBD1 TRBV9 TGTGCCAGCAGCGTCGAAGACAGGGCCCACGAGCAGTACTTC CASSVEDRAHEQYF
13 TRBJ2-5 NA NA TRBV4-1 TGCGCCAGCAGCCAAGGACTGCGTGAGACCCAGTACTTC CASSQGLRETQYF
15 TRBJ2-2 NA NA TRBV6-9 TGTGCCAGCAGCGGGTCATCGATTTCCCCCGGGGAGCTGTTTTTT CASSGSSISPGELFF
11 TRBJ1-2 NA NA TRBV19 TGTGCCAGTAGTATGAGGTGGGGCTACACCTTC CASSMRWGYTF
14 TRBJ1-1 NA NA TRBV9 TGTGCCAGCAGCAAGGGACACCAGAACACTGAAGCTTTCTTT CASSKGHQNTEAFF
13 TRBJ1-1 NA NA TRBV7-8 TGTGCCAGCAGCAACAGGGCCGGCACTGAAGCTTTCTTT CASSNRAGTEAFF
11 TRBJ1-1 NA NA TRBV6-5 TGTGCCAGCAGACAGAACACTGAAGCTTTCTTT CASRQNTEAFF
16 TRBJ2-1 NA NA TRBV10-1 TGCGCCAACGAGGTCTGCGGGACAGACAGCTACAATGAGCAGTTCTTC CANEVCGTDSYNEQFF
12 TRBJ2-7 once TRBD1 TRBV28 TGTGCCAGCAGTGTCTTACAGGGGGAGCAGTACTTC CASSVLQGEQYF